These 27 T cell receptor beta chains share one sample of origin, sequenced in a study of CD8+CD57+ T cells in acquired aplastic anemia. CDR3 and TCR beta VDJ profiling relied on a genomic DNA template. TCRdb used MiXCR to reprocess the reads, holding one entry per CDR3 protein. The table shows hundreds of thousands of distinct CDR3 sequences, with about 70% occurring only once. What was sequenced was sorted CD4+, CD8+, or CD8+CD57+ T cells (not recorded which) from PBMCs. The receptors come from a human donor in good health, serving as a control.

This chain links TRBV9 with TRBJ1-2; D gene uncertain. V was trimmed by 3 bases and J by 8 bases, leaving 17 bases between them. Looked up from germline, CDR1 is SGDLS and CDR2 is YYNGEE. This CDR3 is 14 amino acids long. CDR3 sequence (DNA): TGTGCCAGCAGCGAGAGCGGGGAAAAGGACGGCTACACCTTC. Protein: CASSESGEKDGYTF.

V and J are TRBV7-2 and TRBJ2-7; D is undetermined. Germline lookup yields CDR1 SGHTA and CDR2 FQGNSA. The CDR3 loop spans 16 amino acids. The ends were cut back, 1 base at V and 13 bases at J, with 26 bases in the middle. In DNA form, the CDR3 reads TGTGCCAGCAGCTTAGGGCAGAGCGAATACGAGCAGTACCATTACTTC. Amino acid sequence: CASSLGQSEYEQYHYF.

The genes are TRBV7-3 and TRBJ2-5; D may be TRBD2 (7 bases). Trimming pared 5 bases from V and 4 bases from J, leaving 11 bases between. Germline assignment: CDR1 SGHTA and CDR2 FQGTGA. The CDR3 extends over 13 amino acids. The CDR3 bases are TGTGCCAGCAGCAAGGGGGGGTCAGAGACCCAGTACTTC. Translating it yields CASSKGGSETQYF.

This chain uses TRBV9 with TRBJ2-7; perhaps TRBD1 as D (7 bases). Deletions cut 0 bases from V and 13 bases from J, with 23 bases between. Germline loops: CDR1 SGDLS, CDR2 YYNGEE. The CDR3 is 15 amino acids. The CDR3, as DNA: TGTGCCAGCAGCGTAGGGACAGGCCGCGGGGAGCTGTTTTACTTC. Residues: CASSVGTGRGELFYF.

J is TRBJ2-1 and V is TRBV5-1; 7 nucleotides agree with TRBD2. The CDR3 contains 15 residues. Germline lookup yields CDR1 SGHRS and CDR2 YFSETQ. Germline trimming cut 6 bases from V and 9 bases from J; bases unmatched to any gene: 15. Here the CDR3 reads CASKSRTLALGEQFF. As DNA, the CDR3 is TGCGCCAGCAAATCCCGTACACTAGCGTTGGGTGAGCAGTTCTTC.

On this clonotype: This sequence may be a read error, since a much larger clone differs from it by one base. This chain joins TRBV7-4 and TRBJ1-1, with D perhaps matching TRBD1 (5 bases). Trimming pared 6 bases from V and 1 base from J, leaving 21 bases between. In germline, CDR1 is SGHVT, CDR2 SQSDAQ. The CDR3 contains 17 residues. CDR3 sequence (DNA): TGTGCCAGCAGTTTTGACGAGGGGCGCCCTGGGAACACTGAAGCTTTCTTT. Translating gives CASSFDEGRPGNTEAFF. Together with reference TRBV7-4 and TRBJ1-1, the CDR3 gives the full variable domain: GAGVSQSPRYKVAKRGRDVALRCDSISGHVTLYWYRQTLGQGSEVLTYSQSDAQRDKSGRPSGRFSAERPERSVSTLKIQRTEQGDSAVYLCASSFDEGRPGNTEAFFGQGTRLTVV.

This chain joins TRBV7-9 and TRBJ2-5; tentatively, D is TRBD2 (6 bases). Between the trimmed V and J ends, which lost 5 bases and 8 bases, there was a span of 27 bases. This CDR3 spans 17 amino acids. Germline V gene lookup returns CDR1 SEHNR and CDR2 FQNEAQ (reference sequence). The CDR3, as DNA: TGTGCCAGCAGCACAAGTGGGGGGAACACTGACCCTTTCACCCAGTACTTC. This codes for CASSTSGGNTDPFTQYF.

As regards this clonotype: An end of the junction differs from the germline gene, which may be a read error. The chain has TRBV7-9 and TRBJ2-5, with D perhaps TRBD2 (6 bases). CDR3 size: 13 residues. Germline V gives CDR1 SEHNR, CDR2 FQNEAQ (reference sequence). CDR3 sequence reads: CASSAARGGAHNF. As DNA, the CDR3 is TGTGCCAGCAGCGCAGCGAGAGGAGGGGCGCACAACTTC.

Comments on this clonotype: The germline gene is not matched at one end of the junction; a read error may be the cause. The chain's CDR3 is CASSIGQGNTEVFF. CDR3 bases: TGTGCCAGCAGCATTGGACAGGGAAACACTGAAGTTTTCTTT. V usage is TRBV11-1 and J usage is TRBJ1-1; 8 bases align to TRBD1. The CDR3 sequence is 14 residues long. Germline CDR1 reads SGHAT; CDR2 reads FQDESV (reference sequence).

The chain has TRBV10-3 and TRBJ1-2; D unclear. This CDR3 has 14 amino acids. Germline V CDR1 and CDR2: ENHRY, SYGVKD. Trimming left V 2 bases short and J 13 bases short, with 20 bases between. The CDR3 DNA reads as TGTGCCATCAGTGAGGGCGCGACTGGCTCCCCATCCACCTTC. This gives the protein CAISEGATGSPSTF.

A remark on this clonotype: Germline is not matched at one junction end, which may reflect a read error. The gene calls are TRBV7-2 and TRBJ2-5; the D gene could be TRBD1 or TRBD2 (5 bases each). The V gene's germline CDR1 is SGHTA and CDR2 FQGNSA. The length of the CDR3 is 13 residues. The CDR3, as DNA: TGTGCCAGCAGTGAAAGGGTCCAAGGGACCCAGTATTTC. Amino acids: CASSERVQGTQYF. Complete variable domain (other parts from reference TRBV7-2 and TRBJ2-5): GAGVSQSPSNKVTEKGKDVELRCDPISGHTALYWYRQSLGQGLEFLIYFQGNSAPDKSGLPSDRFSAERTGGSVSTLTIQRTQQEDSAVYLCASSERVQGTQYFGPGTRLLVL.

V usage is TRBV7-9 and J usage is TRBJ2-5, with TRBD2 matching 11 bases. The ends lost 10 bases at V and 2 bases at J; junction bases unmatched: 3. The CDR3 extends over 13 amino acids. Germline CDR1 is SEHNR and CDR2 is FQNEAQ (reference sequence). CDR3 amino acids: CAIGTSGQETQYF. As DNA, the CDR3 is TGTGCCATCGGGACTAGCGGTCAAGAGACCCAGTACTTC.

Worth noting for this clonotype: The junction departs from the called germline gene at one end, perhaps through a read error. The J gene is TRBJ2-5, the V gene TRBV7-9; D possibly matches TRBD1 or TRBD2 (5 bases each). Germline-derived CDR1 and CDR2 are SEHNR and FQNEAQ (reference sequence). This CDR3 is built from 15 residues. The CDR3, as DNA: TGCGCCAGCAGCGGTTCAGTATTGGGGGTGAGGACCGAGTACTTC. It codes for CASSGSVLGVRTEYF.

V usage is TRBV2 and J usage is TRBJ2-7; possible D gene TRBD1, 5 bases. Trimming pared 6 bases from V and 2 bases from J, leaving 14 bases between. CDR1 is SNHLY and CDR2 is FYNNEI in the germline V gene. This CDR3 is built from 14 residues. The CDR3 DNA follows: TGTGCCAGCAGGAGACAGCAGGTCCCCTACGAGCAGTACTTC. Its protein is CASRRQQVPYEQYF.

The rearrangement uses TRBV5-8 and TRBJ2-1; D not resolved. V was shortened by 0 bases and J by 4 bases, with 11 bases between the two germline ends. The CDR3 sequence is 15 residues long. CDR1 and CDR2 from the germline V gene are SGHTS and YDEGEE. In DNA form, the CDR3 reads TGTGCCAGCAGCTTGGATGGGTGGGAATACAATGAGCAGTTCTTC. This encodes CASSLDGWEYNEQFF. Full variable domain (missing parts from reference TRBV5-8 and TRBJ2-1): EAGVTQSPTHLIKTRGQQATLRCSPISGHTSVYWYQQALGLGLQFLLWYDEGEERNRGNFPPRFSGRQFPNYSSELNVNALELEDSALYLCASSLDGWEYNEQFFGPGTRLTVL.

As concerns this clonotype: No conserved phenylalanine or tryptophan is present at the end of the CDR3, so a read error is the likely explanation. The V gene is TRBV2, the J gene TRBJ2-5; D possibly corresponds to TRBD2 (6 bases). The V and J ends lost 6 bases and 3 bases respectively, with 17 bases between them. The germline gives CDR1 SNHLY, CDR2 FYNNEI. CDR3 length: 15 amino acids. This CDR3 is CASSPSTGGEETQYC. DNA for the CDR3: TGTGCCAGCAGCCCGAGTACTGGCGGGGAAGAGACCCAGTACTGC.

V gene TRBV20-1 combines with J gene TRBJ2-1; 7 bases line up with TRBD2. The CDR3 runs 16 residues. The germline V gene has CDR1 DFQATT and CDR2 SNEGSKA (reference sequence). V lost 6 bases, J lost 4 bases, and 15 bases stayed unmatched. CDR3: CSAGGVGDYEYNEQFF. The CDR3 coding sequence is TGCAGTGCGGGGGGGGTCGGGGACTATGAGTACAATGAGCAGTTCTTC.

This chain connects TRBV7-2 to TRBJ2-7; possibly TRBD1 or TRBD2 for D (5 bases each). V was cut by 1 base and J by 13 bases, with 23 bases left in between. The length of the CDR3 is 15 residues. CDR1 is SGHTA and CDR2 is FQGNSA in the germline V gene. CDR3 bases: TGTGCCAGCAGCTTAGGACGGGGCTCCTACGAGCAGTACTACTTC. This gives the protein CASSLGRGSYEQYYF.

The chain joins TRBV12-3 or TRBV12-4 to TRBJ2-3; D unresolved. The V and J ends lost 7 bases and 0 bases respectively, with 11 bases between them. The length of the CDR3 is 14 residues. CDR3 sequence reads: CASNFLGSTDTQYF. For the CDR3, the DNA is TGTGCCAGCAATTTTCTAGGGAGCACAGATACGCAGTATTTT.

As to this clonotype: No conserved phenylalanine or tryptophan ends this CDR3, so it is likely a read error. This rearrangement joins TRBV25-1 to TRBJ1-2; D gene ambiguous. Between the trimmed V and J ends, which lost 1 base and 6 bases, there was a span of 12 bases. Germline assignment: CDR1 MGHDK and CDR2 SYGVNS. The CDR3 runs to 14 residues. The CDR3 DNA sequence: TGTGCCAGCAGTGAATTTGGCAGGACGCATGGCTACACCCTC. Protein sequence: CASSEFGRTHGYTL.

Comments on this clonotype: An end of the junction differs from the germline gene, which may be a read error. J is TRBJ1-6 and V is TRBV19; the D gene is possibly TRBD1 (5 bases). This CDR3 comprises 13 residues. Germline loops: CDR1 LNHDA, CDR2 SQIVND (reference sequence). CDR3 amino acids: CASSGRPNSPHQF. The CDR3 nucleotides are TGTGCCAGTTCGGGACGCCCTAATTCGCCCCACCAGTTT.

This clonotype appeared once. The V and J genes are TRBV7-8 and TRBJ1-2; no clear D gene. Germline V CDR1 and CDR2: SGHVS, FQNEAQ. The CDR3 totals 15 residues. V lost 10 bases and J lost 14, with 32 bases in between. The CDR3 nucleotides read TGTGCCACCGAAGGAGACCAAGAGACCCAGTACTGCGGGACCTTC. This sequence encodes CATEGDQETQYCGTF.

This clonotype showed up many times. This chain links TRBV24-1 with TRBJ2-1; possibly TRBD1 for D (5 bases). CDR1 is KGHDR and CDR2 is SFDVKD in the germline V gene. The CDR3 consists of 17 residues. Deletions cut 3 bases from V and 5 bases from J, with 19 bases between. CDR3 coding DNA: TGTGCCACCAGTGATCCAATGACACCAGGGTACGACAATGAGCAGTTCTTC. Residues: CATSDPMTPGYDNEQFF.

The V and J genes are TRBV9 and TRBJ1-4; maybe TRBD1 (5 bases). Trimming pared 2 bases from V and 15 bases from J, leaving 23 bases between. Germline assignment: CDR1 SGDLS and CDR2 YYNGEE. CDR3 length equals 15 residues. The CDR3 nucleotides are TGTGCCAGCAGCGTCCGGGGGGATTACAATGAGAAGTTGTTTTTT. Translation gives CASSVRGDYNEKLFF.

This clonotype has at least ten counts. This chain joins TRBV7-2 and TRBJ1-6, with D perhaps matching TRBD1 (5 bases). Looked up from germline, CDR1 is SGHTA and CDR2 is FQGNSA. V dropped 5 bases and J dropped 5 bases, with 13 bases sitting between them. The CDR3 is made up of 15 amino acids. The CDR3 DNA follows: TGTGCCAGCAGCCCGCGACAGTCCGATAATTCACCCCTCCACTTT. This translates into CASSPRQSDNSPLHF. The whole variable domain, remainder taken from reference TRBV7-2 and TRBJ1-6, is GAGVSQSPSNKVTEKGKDVELRCDPISGHTALYWYRQSLGQGLEFLIYFQGNSAPDKSGLPSDRFSAERTGGSVSTLTIQRTQQEDSAVYLCASSPRQSDNSPLHFGNGTRLTVT.

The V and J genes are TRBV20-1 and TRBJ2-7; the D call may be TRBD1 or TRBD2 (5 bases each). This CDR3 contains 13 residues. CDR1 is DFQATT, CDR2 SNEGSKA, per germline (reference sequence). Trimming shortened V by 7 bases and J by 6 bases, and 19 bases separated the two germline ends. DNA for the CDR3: TGCAGTGTCGGGACGGACCGCCCTAGCGAGCAGTACTTC. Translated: CSVGTDRPSEQYF.

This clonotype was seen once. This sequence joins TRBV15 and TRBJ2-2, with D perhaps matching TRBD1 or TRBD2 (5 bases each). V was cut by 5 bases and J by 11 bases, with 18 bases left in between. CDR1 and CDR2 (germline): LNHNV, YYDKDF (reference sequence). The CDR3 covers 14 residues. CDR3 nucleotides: TGTGCCACCAGCCCCGGGTCGGGGCTAAGAGAGCTGTTTTTT. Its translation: CATSPGSGLRELFF.